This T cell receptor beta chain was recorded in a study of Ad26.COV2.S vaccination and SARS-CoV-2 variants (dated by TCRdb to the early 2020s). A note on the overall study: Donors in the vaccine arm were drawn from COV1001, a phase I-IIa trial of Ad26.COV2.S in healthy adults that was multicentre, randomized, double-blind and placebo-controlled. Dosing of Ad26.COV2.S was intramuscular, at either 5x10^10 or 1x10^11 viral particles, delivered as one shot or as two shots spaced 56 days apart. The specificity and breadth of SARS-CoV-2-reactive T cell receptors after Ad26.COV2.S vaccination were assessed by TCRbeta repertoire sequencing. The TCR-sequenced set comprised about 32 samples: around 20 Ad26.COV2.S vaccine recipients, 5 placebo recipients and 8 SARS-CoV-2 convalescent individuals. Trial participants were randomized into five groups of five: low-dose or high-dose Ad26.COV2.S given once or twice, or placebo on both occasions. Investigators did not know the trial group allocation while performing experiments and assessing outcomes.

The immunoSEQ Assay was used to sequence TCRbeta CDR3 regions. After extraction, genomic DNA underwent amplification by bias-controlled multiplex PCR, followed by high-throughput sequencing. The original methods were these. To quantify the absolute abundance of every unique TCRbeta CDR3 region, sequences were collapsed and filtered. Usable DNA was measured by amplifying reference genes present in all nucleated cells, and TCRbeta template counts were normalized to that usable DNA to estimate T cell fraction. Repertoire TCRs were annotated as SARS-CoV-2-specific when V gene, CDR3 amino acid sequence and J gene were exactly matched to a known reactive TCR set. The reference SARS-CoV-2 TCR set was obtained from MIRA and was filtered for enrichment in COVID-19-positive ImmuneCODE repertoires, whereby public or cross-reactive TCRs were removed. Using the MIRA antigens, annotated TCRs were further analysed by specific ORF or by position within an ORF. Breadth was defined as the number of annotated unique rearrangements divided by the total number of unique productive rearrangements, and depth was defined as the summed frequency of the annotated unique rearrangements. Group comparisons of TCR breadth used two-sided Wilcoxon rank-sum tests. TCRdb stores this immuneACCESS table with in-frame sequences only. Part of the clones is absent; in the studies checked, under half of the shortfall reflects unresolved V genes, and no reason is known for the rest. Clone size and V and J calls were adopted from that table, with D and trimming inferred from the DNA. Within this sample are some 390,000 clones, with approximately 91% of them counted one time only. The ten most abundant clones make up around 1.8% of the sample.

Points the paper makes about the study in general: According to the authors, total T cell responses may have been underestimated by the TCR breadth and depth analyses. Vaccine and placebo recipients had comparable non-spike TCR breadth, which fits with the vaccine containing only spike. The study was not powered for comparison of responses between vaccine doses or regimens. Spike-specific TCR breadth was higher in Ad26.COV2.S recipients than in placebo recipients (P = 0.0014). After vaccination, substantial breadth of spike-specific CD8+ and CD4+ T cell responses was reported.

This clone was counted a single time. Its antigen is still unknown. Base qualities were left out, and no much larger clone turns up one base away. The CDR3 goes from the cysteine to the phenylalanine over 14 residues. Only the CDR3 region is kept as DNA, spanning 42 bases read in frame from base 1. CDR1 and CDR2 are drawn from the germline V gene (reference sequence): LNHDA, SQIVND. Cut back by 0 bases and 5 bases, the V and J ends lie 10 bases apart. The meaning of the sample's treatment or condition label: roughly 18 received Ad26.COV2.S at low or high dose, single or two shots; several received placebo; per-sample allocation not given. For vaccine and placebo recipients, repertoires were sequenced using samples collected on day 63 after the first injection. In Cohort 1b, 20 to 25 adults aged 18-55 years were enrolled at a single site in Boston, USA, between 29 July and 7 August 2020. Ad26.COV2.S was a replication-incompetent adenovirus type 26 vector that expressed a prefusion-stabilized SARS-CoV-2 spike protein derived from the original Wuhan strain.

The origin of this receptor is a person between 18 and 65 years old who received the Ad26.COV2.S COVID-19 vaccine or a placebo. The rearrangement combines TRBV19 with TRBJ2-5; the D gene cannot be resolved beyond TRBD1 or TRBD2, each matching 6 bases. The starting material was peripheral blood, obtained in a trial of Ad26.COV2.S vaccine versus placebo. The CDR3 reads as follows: CASSIEGGQETQYF. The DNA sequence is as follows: TGTGCCAGTAGTATAGAAGGGGGGCAGGAGACCCAGTACTTC.